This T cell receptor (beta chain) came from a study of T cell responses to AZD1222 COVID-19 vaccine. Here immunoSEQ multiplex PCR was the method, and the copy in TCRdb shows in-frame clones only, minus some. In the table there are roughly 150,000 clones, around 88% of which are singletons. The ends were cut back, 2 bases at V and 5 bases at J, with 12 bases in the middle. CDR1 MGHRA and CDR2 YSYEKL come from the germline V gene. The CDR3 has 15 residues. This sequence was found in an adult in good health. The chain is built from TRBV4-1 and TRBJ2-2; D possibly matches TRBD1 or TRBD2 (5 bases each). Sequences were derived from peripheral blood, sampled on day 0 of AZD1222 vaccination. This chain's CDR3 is CASSQSGLRTGELFF. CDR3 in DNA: TGCGCCAGCAGCCAATCGGGGCTGAGGACCGGGGAGCTGTTTTTT.